This T cell receptor (beta chain) is from a study of blood T cell repertoires in COVID-19. Trimming cost V 0 bases and J 9 bases, with 15 bases left between them. The V gene's germline CDR1 is LNHNV and CDR2 YYDKDF (reference sequence). This CDR3 has 16 residues. Some clones are missing from TCRdb's copy, which holds only in-frame ones; the method was immunoSEQ multiplex PCR. Of approximately 170,000 clones in the sample, about 86% were seen once. The sequencing input was peripheral blood. The origin of this receptor is a man in his fifties with active or convalescent COVID-19. V usage is TRBV15 and J usage is TRBJ1-6, with D perhaps TRBD1 (6 bases). The CDR3 here is CATSRDPTGRGSPLHF. The CDR3 nucleotides are TGTGCCACCAGCAGAGATCCCACAGGGAGGGGTTCACCCCTCCACTTT.